The clone carrying this T cell receptor beta chain was counted many times. What it recognizes is unknown. These data originate in a study of breast tumors, draining lymph nodes, adjacent tissues. TCRdb re-called the multiplex PCR reads through MiXCR, storing one row per CDR3 protein. The repertoire includes roughly 70,000 distinct CDR3 sequences, approximately 47% of them detected once, and about 8.4% sits in the top ten. Trimming cost V 4 bases and J 4 bases, with 20 bases left between them. Germline loops: CDR1 SGHKS, CDR2 YYEKEE (reference sequence). The CDR3 is 16 amino acids. Whole-study findings and limits: Tumor repertoires ranked between lymph nodes and nontumor tissue in diversity, with V and J gene preferences. Most tumor T cells seemingly derive from lymph node, then expand in tumor.

V gene TRBV5-5 combines with J gene TRBJ2-5; D is possibly TRBD2 (5 bases). The receptor was derived from a female donor with breast cancer. Some clones in this sample may be carry-over from other donors' samples. Sample: breast tumor tissue. The CDR3, as DNA: TGTGCCAGCAGCCCGACCGTTGGGGAGTTCCCAGAGACCCAGTACTTC. Protein sequence: CASSPTVGEFPETQYF.